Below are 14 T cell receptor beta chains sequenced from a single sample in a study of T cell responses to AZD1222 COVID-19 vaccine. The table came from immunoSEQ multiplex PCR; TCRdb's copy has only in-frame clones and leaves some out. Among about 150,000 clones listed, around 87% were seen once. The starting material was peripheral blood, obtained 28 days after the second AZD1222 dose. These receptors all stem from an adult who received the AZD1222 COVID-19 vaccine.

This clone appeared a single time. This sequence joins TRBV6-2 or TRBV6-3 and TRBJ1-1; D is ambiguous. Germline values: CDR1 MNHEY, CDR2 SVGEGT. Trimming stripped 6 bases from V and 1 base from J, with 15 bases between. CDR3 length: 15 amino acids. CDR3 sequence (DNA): TGTGCCAGCAGCCCCGGCAGAACTGGGAACACTGAAGCTTTCTTT. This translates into CASSPGRTGNTEAFF.

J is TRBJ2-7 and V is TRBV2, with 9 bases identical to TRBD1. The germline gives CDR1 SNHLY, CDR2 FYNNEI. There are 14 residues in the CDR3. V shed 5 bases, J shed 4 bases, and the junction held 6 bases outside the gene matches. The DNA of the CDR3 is TGTGCCAGCAGTACGGGGACAGGGCCTTACGAGCAGTACTTC. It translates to CASSTGTGPYEQYF.

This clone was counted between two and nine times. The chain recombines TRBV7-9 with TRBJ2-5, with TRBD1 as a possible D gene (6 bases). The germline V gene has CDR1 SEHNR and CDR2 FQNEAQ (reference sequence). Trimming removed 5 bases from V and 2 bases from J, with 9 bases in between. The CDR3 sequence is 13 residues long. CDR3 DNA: TGTGCCAGCAGCCTGGACAGTCAAGAGACCCAGTACTTC. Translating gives CASSLDSQETQYF. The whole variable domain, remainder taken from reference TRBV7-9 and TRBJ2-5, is DTGVSQNPRHKITKRGQNVTFRCDPISEHNRLYWYRQTLGQGPEFLTYFQNEAQLEKSRLLSDRFSAERPKGSFSTLEIQRTEQGDSAMYLCASSLDSQETQYFGPGTRLLVL.

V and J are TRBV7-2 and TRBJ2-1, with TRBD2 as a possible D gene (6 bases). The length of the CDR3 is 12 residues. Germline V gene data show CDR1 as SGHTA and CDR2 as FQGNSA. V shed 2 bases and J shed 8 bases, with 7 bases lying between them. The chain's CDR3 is CASSLRGDEQFF. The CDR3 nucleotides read TGTGCCAGCAGCTTACGCGGGGATGAGCAGTTCTTC.

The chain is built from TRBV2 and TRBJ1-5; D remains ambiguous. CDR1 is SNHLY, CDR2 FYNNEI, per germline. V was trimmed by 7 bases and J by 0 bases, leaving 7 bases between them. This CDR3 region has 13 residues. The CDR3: CASKRDSNQPQHF. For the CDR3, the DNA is TGTGCCAGCAAGAGGGATAGCAATCAGCCCCAGCATTTT.

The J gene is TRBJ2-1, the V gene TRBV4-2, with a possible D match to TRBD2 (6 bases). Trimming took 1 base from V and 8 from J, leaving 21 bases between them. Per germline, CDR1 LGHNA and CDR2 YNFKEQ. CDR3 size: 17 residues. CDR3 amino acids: CASSQGNSLAIVDEQFF. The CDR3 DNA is TGTGCCAGCAGCCAAGGTAATAGTCTAGCGATTGTAGATGAGCAGTTCTTC.

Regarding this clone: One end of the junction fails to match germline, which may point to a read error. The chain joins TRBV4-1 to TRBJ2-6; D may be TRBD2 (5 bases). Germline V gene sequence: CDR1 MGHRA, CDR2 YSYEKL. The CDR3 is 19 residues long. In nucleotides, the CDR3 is TGCGCCGGCAGCCCCTTCCAGGAGGCCGGTATGGGTGGGGCCAACGTCCTGACTTTC. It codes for CAGSPFQEAGMGGANVLTF.

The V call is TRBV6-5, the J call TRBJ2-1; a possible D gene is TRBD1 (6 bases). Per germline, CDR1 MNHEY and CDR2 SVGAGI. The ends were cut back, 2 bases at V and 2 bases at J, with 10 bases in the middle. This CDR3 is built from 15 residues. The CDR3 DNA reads TGTGCCAGCAGTTACACAGGGTTCCCCTACAATGAGCAGTTCTTC. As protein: CASSYTGFPYNEQFF.

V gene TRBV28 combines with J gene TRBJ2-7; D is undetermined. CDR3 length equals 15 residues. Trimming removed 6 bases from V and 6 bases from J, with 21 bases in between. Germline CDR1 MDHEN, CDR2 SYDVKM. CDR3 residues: CASSRLDRSRFEQYF. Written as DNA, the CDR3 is TGTGCCAGCAGCCGCCTTGACCGGAGTAGGTTCGAGCAGTACTTC.

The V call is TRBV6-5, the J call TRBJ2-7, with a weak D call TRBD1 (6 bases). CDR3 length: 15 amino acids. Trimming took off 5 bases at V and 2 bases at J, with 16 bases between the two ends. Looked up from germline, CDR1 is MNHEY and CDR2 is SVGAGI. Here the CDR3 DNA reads TGTGCCAGCAGTCTTTATATGACAGGCCCCTACGAGCAGTACTTC. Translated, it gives CASSLYMTGPYEQYF.

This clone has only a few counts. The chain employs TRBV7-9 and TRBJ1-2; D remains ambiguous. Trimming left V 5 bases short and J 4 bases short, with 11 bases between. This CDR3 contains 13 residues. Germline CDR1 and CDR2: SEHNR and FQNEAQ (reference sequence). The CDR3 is CASSGSRTYGYTF. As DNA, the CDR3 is TGTGCCAGCAGCGGTTCCCGAACCTATGGCTACACCTTC.

Written as DNA, the CDR3 is TGTGCCAGCAGCCCCGACGCTAACTATGGCTACACCTTC. It yields the protein CASSPDANYGYTF. V is TRBV11-2 and J is TRBJ1-2; D is unclear. This CDR3 has 13 amino acids. Germline CDR1 SGHAT, CDR2 FQNNGV. Trimming cost V 5 bases and J 0 bases, with 7 bases left between them.

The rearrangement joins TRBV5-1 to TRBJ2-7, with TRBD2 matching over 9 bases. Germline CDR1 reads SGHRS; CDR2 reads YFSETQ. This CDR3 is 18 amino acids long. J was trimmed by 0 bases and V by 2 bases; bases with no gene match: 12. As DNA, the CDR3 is TGCGCCAGCAGCTTAACTGGAACTAGCGGGCCTAGCTCCTACGAGCAGTACTTC. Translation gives CASSLTGTSGPSSYEQYF.

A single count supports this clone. The CDR3 here is CASSSDRGTGELFF. CDR3 DNA: TGTGCCAGCAGCTCGGACAGGGGAACCGGGGAGCTGTTTTTT. This chain links TRBV5-4 with TRBJ2-2, with 9 bases matching TRBD1. Germline CDR1 and CDR2: SGHNT and YYREEE (reference sequence). Trimming cost V 3 bases and J 5 bases; bases outside gene matches: 2. The CDR3 is 14 residues long.